Listed below are T cell receptor beta chains from one sample, sequenced in a study of PD-1 blockade in classical Hodgkin lymphoma. Produced via immunoSEQ multiplex PCR; TCRdb's table is partial and in-frame only. The sample contains about 22,000 clones, around three quarters of which appear only once. The specimen was peripheral blood mononuclear cells (PBMCs), collected before the second cycle of nivolumab. The receptors originated from a human donor with classical Hodgkin lymphoma. Both conserved end residues are part of each CDR3. Fields, in order: V gene, J gene, CDR3 length, CDR3 protein.

V: TRBV19
J: TRBJ1-2
length: 15
CDR3: CASSGVSQNNYGYTF

V: TRBV28
J: TRBJ2-7
length: 12
CDR3: CASGRGLYEQYF

V: TRBV6-1
J: TRBJ2-5
length: 15
CDR3: CASSEGRTGAETQYF

V: TRBV18
J: TRBJ2-1
length: 12
CDR3: CASSPSYNEQFF

V: TRBV28
J: TRBJ2-7
length: 14
CDR3: CASRPGGEGYEQYF

V: TRBV6-5
J: TRBJ2-5
length: 16
CDR3: CASSYPEGQGVKTQYF

V: TRBV28
J: TRBJ2-1
length: 13
CDR3: CASTPTGRNEQFF

V: TRBV7-2
J: TRBJ2-1
length: 14
CDR3: CASSLSPQAFEQFF

V: TRBV30
J: TRBJ1-3
length: 15
CDR3: CAWRVRQGPGNTIYF

V: TRBV28
J: TRBJ1-2
length: 13
CDR3: CASSETGRTGYTF

V: TRBV9
J: TRBJ2-1
length: 15
CDR3: CASSLAGVLNTEQFF

V: TRBV15
J: TRBJ1-5
length: 13
CDR3: CATSRDSGQPQHF

V: TRBV19
J: TRBJ2-1
length: 16
CDR3: CASSIVTGRRVAEQFF

V: TRBV9
J: TRBJ2-7
length: 17
CDR3: CASSPRPVGTNLYEQYF

V: TRBV28
J: -
length: 14
CDR3: CASSFAGGAYEQYF

V: TRBV11-2
J: TRBJ2-2
length: 15
CDR3: CASSKREGLTGELFF

V: TRBV27
J: TRBJ2-1
length: 16
CDR3: CASSTKYGTGDNEQFF

V: TRBV30
J: TRBJ2-5
length: 16
CDR3: CAWSVISGRAGETQYF

V: TRBV6-5
J: TRBJ2-7
length: 10
CDR3: CASSIYEQYF

V: TRBV5-1
J: TRBJ1-5
length: 15
CDR3: CASSSGTGDSQPQHF

V: TRBV19
J: TRBJ1-6
length: 15
CDR3: CASSIGGSYNSPLHF

V: TRBV6-1
J: TRBJ2-3
length: 17
CDR3: CASSGLGRVYRADTQYF

V: TRBV27
J: TRBJ2-3
length: 14
CDR3: CASSLGWGSDTQYF

V: TRBV1
J: TRBJ2-1
length: 17
CDR3: CTSSQDLALSSYNEQFF

V: TRBV6-5
J: TRBJ2-7
length: 14
CDR3: CASRGQVNSYEQYF

V: TRBV7-9
J: TRBJ1-1
length: 14
CDR3: CASSPIRTDTEAFF

V: TRBV7-2
J: TRBJ2-3
length: 16
CDR3: CASSSGLAGITDTQYF

V: TRBV27
J: TRBJ2-7
length: 16
CDR3: CASSLGAGGFSYEQYF

V: TRBV19
J: TRBJ2-3
length: 16
CDR3: CASSIWGTESTDTQYF

V: TRBV29-1
J: TRBJ1-2
length: 14
CDR3: CSVAGTGGRGGYTF

V: TRBV28
J: TRBJ2-7
length: 14
CDR3: CASSWTSGNLEQYF

V: TRBV18
J: TRBJ2-3
length: 14
CDR3: CASSLSQVADTQYF

V: TRBV2
J: TRBJ2-5
length: 14
CDR3: CASSTNWDRTSQYF

V: TRBV5-1
J: TRBJ2-1
length: 16
CDR3: CASSTGTSGAYNEQFF

V: TRBV19
J: TRBJ2-1
length: 17
CDR3: CASSRNSGVISYNEQFF

V: TRBV5-1
J: TRBJ1-4
length: 15
CDR3: CASSLAGTVNEKLFF

V: TRBV19
J: TRBJ1-5
length: 15
CDR3: CASSIRRRDDQPQHF

V: TRBV5-4
J: TRBJ2-1
length: 18
CDR3: CASSLPGLAGAPGNEQFF

V: TRBV6-6
J: TRBJ2-3
length: 15
CDR3: CASSNSGRAEDTQYF

V: TRBV11-2
J: TRBJ2-7
length: 13
CDR3: CASSPRRGQEQYF

V: TRBV5-1
J: TRBJ2-7
length: 16
CDR3: CASSLDTGTGGGEQYF

V: TRBV19
J: TRBJ1-2
length: 11
CDR3: CASSTGPGYTF

V: TRBV27
J: TRBJ2-7
length: 11
CDR3: CASSGRFEQYF

V: TRBV6-4
J: TRBJ1-1
length: 14
CDR3: CASSVHGQGAEAFF